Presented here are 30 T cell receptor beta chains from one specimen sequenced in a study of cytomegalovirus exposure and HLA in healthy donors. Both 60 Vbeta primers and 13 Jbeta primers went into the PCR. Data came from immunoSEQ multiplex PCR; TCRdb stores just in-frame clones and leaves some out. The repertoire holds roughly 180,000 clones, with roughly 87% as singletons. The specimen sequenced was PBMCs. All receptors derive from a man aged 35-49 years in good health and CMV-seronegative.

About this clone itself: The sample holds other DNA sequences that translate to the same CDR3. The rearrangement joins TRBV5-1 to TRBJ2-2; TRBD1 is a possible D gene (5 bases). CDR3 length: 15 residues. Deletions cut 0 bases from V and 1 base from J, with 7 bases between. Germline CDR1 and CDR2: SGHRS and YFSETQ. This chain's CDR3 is CASSLGQGNTGELFF. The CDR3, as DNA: TGCGCCAGCAGCTTGGGGCAGGGGAACACCGGGGAGCTGTTTTTT.

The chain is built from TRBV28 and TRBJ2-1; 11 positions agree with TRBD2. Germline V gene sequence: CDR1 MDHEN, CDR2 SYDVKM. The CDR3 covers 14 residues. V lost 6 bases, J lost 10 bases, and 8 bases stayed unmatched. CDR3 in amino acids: CASRLLAGVGEQFF. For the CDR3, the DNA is TGTGCCAGCAGATTACTAGCGGGAGTCGGAGAGCAGTTCTTC.

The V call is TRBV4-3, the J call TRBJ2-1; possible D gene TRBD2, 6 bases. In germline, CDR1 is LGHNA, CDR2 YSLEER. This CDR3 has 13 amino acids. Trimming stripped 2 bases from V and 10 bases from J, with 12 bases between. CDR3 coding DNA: TGCGCCAGCAGCCAATACGAGGCGGGAGAGCAGTTCTTC. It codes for CASSQYEAGEQFF.

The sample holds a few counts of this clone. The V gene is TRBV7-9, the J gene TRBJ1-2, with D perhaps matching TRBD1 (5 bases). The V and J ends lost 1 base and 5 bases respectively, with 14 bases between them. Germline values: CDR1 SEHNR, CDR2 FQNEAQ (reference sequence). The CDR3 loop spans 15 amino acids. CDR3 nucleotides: TGTGCCAGCAGCTTAGGGTCCGGCAGGGATTATGGCTACACCTTC. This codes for CASSLGSGRDYGYTF. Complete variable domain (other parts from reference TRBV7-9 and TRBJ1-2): DTGVSQNPRHKITKRGQNVTFRCDPISEHNRLYWYRQTLGQGPEFLTYFQNEAQLEKSRLLSDRFSAERPKGSFSTLEIQRTEQGDSAMYLCASSLGSGRDYGYTFGSGTRLTVV.

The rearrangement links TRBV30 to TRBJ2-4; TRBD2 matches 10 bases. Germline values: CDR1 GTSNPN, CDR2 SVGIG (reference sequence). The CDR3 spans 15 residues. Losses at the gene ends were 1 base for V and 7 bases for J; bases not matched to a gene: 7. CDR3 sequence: CAWSGGEGLANIQYF. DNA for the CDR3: TGTGCCTGGAGTGGGGGGGAGGGACTAGCGAACATTCAGTACTTC.

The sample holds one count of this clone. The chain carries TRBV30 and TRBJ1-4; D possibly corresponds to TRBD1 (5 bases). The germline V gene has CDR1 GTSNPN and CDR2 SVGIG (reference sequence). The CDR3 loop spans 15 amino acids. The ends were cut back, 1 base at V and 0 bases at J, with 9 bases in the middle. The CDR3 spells CAWSEQGATNEKLFF. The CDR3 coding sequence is TGTGCCTGGAGTGAGCAGGGTGCAACTAATGAAAAACTGTTTTTT.

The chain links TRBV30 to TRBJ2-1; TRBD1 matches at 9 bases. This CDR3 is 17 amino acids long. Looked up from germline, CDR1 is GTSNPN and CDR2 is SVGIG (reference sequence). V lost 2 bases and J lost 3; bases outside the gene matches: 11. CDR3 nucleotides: TGTGCCTGGAGTCGCTATACCGGGACAGGGATCTACAATGAGCAGTTCTTC. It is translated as CAWSRYTGTGIYNEQFF.

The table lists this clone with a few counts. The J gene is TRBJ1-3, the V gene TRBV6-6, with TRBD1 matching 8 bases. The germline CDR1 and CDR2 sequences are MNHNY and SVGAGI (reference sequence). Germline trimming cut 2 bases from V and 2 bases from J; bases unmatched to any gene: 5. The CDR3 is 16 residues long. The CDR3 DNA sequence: TGTGCCAGCAGTTACGGTCAGGGGGCGGCTGGAAACACCATATATTTT. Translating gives CASSYGQGAAGNTIYF.

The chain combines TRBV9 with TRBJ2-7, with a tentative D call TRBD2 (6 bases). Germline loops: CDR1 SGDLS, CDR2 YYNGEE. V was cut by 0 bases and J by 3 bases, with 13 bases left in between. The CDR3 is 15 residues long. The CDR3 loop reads CASSVATGGYYEQYF. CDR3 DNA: TGTGCCAGCAGCGTAGCTACCGGAGGGTACTACGAGCAGTACTTC.

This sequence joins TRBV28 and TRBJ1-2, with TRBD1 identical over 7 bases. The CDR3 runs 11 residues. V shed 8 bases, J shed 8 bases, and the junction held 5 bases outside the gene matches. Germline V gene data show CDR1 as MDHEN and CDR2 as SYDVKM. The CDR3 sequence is CASLVTGGYTF. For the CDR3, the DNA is TGTGCCAGCCTTGTGACAGGGGGCTACACCTTC.

The CDR3 DNA is TGTGCCAGCGCCACCTCCCAGGTCCCCTCCTACGAGCAGTACTTC. Protein sequence: CASATSQVPSYEQYF. The genes are TRBV16 and TRBJ2-7; D ambiguous. Trimming left V 8 bases short and J 0 bases short, with 17 bases between. Germline V gene lookup returns CDR1 KGHSY and CDR2 FQNENV. The CDR3 spans 15 residues.

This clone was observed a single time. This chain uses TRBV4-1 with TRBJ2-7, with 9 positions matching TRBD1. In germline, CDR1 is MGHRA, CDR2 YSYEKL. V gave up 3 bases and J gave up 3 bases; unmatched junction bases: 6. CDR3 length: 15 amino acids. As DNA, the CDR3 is TGCGCCAGCAGCCATCCCGGGACAGGGATCTACGAGCAGTACTTC. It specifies CASSHPGTGIYEQYF.

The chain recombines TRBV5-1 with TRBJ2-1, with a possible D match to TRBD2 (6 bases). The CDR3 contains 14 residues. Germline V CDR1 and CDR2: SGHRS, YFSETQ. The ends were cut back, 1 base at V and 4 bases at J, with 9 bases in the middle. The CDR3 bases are TGCGCCAGCAGCTTGTCCGGGGGTTACAATGAGCAGTTCTTC. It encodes CASSLSGGYNEQFF.

The CDR3 DNA sequence: TGTGCCAGCTCACCTCGACAGGGATCCCCCTACGAGCAGTACTTC. This gives the protein CASSPRQGSPYEQYF. The chain has TRBV18 and TRBJ2-7; 7 positions agree with TRBD1. Germline V CDR1 and CDR2: KGHSH, LQKENI. The CDR3 sequence is 15 residues long. The V and J ends lost 3 bases and 2 bases, in that order; junction bases with no gene match: 7.

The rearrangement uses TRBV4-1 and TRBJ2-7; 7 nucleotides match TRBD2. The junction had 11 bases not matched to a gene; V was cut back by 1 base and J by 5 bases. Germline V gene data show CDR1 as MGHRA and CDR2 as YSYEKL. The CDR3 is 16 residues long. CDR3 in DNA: TGCGCCAGCAGCCAAGTGCCCGGGGGGAGTCGGAACGAGCAGTACTTC. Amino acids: CASSQVPGGSRNEQYF.

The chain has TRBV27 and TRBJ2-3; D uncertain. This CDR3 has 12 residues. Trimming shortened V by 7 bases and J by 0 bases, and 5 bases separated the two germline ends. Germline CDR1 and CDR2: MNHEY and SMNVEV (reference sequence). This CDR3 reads CASTSSTDTQYF. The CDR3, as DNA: TGTGCCAGCACCAGTAGCACAGATACGCAGTATTTT.

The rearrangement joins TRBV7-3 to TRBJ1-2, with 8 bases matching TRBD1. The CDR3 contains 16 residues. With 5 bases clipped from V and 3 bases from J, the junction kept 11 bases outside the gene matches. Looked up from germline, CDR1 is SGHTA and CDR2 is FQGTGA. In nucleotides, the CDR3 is TGTGCCAGCAGCAACGCAGGGACGGGACAGGACTATGGCTACACCTTC. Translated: CASSNAGTGQDYGYTF.

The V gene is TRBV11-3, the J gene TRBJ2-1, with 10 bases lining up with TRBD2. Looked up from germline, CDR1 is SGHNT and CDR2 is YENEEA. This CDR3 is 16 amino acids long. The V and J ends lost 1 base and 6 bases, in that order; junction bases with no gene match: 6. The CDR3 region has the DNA TGTGCCAGCAGCTTAGTCCCGGGACTAGCGATCAATGAGCAGTTCTTC. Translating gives CASSLVPGLAINEQFF.

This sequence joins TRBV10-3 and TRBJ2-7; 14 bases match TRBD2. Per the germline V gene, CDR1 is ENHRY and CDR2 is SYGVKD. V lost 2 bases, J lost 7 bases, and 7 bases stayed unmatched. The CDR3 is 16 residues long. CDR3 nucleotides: TGTGCCATCAGTGAGCCCGGACTAGCGGGAGGAAGGGAGCAGTACTTC. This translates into CAISEPGLAGGREQYF.

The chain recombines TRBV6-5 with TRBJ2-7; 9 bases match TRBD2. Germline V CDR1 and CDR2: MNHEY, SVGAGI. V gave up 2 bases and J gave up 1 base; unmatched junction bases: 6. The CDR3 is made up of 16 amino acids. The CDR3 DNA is TGTGCCAGCAGTTACAGCCTAGCGGGGATGTCCTACGAGCAGTACTTC. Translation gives CASSYSLAGMSYEQYF.

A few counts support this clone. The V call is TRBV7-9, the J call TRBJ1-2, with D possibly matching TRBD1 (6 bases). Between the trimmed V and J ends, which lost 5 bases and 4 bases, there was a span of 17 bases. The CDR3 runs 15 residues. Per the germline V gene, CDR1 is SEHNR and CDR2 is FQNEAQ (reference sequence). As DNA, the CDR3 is TGTGCCAGCAGCCCCGCCGCAGGGGAAATCTATGGCTACACCTTC. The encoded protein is CASSPAAGEIYGYTF.

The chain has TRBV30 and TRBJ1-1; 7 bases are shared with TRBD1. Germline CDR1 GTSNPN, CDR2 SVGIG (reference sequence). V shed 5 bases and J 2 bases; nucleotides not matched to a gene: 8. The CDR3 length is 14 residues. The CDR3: CAWCLYRGNTEAFF. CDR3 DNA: TGTGCCTGGTGTTTGTACAGGGGCAACACTGAAGCTTTCTTT.

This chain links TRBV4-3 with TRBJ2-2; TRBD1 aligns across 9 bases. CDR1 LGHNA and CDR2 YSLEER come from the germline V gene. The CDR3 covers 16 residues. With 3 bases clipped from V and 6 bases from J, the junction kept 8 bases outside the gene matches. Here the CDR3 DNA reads TGCGCCAGCAGCCAGAGTTGGACAGGGGCCCCCGGGGAGCTGTTTTTT. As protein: CASSQSWTGAPGELFF.

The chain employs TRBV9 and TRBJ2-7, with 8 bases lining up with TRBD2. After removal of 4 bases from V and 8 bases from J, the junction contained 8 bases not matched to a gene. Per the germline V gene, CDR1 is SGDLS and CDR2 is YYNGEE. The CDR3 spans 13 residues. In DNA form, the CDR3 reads TGTGCCAGCAGCCCACAGACTAGCGACAAGCAGTACTTC. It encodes CASSPQTSDKQYF.

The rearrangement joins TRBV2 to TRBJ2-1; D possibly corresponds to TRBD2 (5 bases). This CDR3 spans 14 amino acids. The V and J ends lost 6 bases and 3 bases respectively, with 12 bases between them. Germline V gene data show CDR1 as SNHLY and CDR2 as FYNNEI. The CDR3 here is CASSAGLFYNEQFF. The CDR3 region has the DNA TGTGCCAGCAGCGCCGGACTCTTCTACAATGAGCAGTTCTTC.

The CDR3 DNA is TGTGCCAGCAGCGTAGATCAGGGGGCCTCCTATGGCTACACCTTC. The encoded protein is CASSVDQGASYGYTF. The chain uses TRBV9 and TRBJ1-2; 8 bases are a match to TRBD1. Germline V gene lookup returns CDR1 SGDLS and CDR2 YYNGEE. There are 15 residues in the CDR3. J was trimmed by 4 bases and V by 0 bases; bases with no gene match: 5. The full variable domain, rest sourced from reference TRBV9 and TRBJ1-2, is DSGVTQTPKHLITATGQRVTLRCSPRSGDLSVYWYQQSLDQGLQFLIQYYNGEERAKGNILERFSAQQFPDLHSELNLSSLELGDSALYFCASSVDQGASYGYTFGSGTRLTVV.

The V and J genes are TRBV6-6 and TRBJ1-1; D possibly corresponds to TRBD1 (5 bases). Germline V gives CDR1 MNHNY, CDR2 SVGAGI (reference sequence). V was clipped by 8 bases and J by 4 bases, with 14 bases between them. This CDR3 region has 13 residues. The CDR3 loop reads CASCLVGGTEAFF. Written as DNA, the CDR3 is TGTGCCAGCTGCCTCGTCGGGGGCACTGAAGCTTTCTTT.

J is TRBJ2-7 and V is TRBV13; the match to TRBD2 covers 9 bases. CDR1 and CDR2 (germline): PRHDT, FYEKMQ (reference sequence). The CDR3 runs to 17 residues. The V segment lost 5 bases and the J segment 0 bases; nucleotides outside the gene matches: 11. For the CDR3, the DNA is TGTGCCAGCAGCCCGACACCCGGACTAGCGCTCTCCTACGAGCAGTACTTC. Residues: CASSPTPGLALSYEQYF.

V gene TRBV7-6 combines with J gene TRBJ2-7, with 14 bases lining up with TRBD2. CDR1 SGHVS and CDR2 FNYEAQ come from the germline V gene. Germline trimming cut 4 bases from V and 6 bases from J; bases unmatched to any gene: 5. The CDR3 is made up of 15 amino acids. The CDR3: CASSWGLAGDPEQYF. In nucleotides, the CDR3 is TGTGCCAGCAGCTGGGGACTAGCGGGAGACCCCGAGCAGTACTTC.

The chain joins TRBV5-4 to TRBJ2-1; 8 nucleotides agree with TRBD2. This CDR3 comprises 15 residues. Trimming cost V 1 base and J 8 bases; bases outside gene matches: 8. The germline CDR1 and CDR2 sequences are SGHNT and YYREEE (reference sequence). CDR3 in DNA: TGTGCCAGCAGCTTGAAGCGGGAGCCCTCCGATGAGCAGTTCTTC. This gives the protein CASSLKREPSDEQFF. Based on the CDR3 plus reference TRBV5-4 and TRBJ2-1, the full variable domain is ETGVTQSPTHLIKTRGQQVTLRCSSQSGHNTVSWYQQALGQGPQFIFQYYREEENGRGNFPPRFSGLQFPNYSSELNVNALELDDSALYLCASSLKREPSDEQFFGPGTRLTVL.